The rows below give T cell receptor beta chains drawn from one sample of a study of memory CD8 T cells in hepatitis C reinfection. The data were produced by immunoSEQ multiplex PCR, yet TCRdb's version contains in-frame clones alone and is incomplete. In the table there are just over 50,000 clones, approximately 89% of which are singletons. The sample comprised naive CD8+ T cells sorted from blood. Receptors were obtained from a man younger than 35 with hepatitis C virus infection. CDR3s include the opening cysteine and the closing phenylalanine or tryptophan. D genes are given only for firm matches. Not every row has a clone size; where given, it reads once, few, many or a size class.

.	TRBV28	TRBJ2-2	.	CASSFTVTGELFF	TGTGCCAGCAGTTTTACGGTCACCGGGGAGCTGTTTTTT
TRBD2	TRBV10-3	TRBJ2-2	few	CAISDVGGDTGELFF	TGTGCCATCAGTGATGTTGGGGGGGACACCGGGGAGCTGTTTTTT
TRBD1	TRBV10-3	TRBJ1-1	.	CAISGTGFMNTEAFF	TGTGCCATCAGCGGGACAGGGTTCATGAACACTGAAGCTTTCTTT
TRBD1	TRBV5-6	TRBJ1-6	.	CASSSRQGVGSPLHF	TGTGCCAGCAGCTCAAGACAGGGGGTGGGGTCACCCCTCCACTTT
.	TRBV27	TRBJ2-1	.	CASSLLGGYNEQFF	TGTGCCAGCAGTTTACTCGGCGGATACAATGAGCAGTTCTTC
TRBD2	TRBV7-9	TRBJ2-3	.	CASSFSSGSPDTQYF	TGTGCCAGCAGCTTTAGTAGCGGGAGTCCCGATACGCAGTATTTT
.	TRBV27	TRBJ1-2	.	CASAPGAVYGYTF	TGTGCCAGCGCCCCAGGGGCAGTTTATGGCTACACCTTC
TRBD1	TRBV11-2	TRBJ2-5	.	CASSSGQEWYQETQYF	TGTGCCAGCAGCTCCGGACAGGAATGGTACCAAGAGACCCAGTACTTC
.	TRBV6-1	TRBJ2-7	.	CASRDIFYEQYF	TGTGCCAGTCGGGACATCTTCTACGAGCAGTACTTC
TRBD1	TRBV28	TRBJ2-7	.	CASSLRTGGAYEQYF	TGTGCCAGCAGTTTAAGGACAGGGGGTGCCTACGAGCAGTACTTC
TRBD2	TRBV11-3	TRBJ2-1	.	CASSFRLAPYNEQFF	TGTGCCAGCAGCTTCCGACTAGCCCCCTACAATGAGCAGTTCTTC
TRBD2	TRBV7-9	TRBJ2-3	.	CASSFPAGLATTDTQYF	TGTGCCAGCAGCTTTCCGGCGGGACTAGCTACCACAGATACGCAGTATTTT
TRBD2	TRBV11-2	TRBJ2-1	.	CASTLAGESSYNEQFF	TGTGCCAGCACACTAGCGGGAGAGAGCTCCTACAATGAGCAGTTCTTC
TRBD2	TRBV7-3	TRBJ2-1	.	CASSLYGSGRLNEQFF	TGTGCCAGCAGCTTATATGGTAGCGGGAGACTGAATGAGCAGTTCTTC
TRBD1	TRBV11-2	TRBJ2-2	.	CASSLPWDRGPGELFF	TGTGCCAGCAGCCTACCTTGGGACAGGGGCCCCGGGGAGCTGTTTTTT
TRBD1	TRBV19	TRBJ2-7	.	CASSMQGAYEQYF	TGTGCCAGTAGTATGCAGGGGGCCTACGAGCAGTACTTC
TRBD1	TRBV7-2	TRBJ1-1	.	CASSAGTDLNTEAFF	TGTGCCAGCAGCGCCGGGACAGACCTGAACACTGAAGCTTTCTTT
TRBD2	TRBV19	TRBJ2-7	.	CASSIETSGTYEQYF	TGTGCCAGTAGTATAGAGACTAGCGGCACCTACGAGCAGTACTTC
TRBD1	TRBV29-1	TRBJ1-3	.	CSVELPGQGRNTIYF	TGCAGCGTTGAATTGCCGGGACAGGGTAGAAACACCATATATTTT
.	TRBV7-2	TRBJ1-2	.	CASSSPPSGGYTF	TGTGCCAGCAGCTCCCCACCCTCGGGGGGCTACACCTTC
.	TRBV29-1	TRBJ1-1	few	CSVGGGNTEAFF	TGCAGCGTTGGGGGAGGGAACACTGAAGCTTTCTTT
.	TRBV7-3	TRBJ2-6	.	CASSPGTSNSGANVLTF	TGTGCCAGCAGCCCCGGGACATCCAACTCTGGGGCCAACGTCCTGACTTTC
.	TRBV29-1	TRBJ1-3	.	CSVESWAGNTIYF	TGCAGCGTTGAGTCCTGGGCAGGAAACACCATATATTTT
.	TRBV4-3	TRBJ2-1	.	CASSQDPIDGSYNEQFF	TGCGCCAGCAGCCAAGATCCAATCGACGGGTCCTACAATGAGCAGTTCTTC
.	TRBV2	TRBJ2-3	few	CASSELVDSYTQYF	TGTGCCAGCAGTGAACTTGTGGACAGTTATACGCAGTATTTT
.	TRBV2	TRBJ1-2	few	CAILQGNYGYTF	TGTGCCATTTTACAGGGCAACTATGGCTACACCTTC
.	TRBV9	TRBJ2-5	.	CASSVGGGYQETQYF	TGTGCCAGCAGCGTAGGCGGGGGCTACCAAGAGACCCAGTACTTC
TRBD1	TRBV7-3	TRBJ2-7	.	CASSLGQGANEQYF	TGTGCCAGCAGCTTAGGGCAGGGGGCAAACGAGCAGTACTTC
.	TRBV7-9	TRBJ2-2	few	CASSPGSNTGELFF	TGTGCCAGCAGTCCAGGATCGAACACCGGGGAGCTGTTTTTT